Presented here are 5 T cell receptor beta chains from one specimen sequenced in a study of Tregs in tolerant kidney transplant recipients. The assay was immunoSEQ multiplex PCR, and TCRdb's table has in-frame clones only and misses some. This repertoire includes roughly 34,000 clones. Sequences were derived from CD8+ T cells from blood, sampled before the transplant. The receptors stem from a human donor who received a combined kidney and bone marrow transplant.

Of note for this clone: The CDR3 is cut off 3 residues early in the read; its end comes from the germline J gene. The rearrangement uses TRBV5-1 and TRBJ2-4; 7 nucleotides align to TRBD1. Germline V lookup: CDR1 SGHRS, CDR2 YFSETQ. This CDR3 comprises 15 residues. The sequenced part of the CDR3 DNA is TGCGCCAGCAGCTACGACAGGGCCGGGGATTCAGTT. Translation gives CASSYDRAGDSV. The whole CDR3 sequence is CASSYDRAGDSVQYF.

A note on this clone: The read falls 3 residues short of the CDR3 end, and the missing part is taken from the germline J gene. V and J are TRBV7-2 and TRBJ2-7, with a possible D match to TRBD2 (6 bases). V lost 3 bases to trimming and J lost 3 bases, with 15 bases between them. Per germline, CDR1 SGHTA and CDR2 FQGNSA. The CDR3 is 15 amino acids. The CDR3 is CASSFTSPRGYEQYF. CDR3 DNA, as far as it was read: TGTGCCAGCAGCTTCACTAGCCCGAGGGGCTACGAG. The entire variable domain, with the rest obtained from reference TRBV7-2 and TRBJ2-7, is as follows: GAGVSQSPSNKVTEKGKDVELRCDPISGHTALYWYRQSLGQGLEFLIYFQGNSAPDKSGLPSDRFSAERTGGSVSTLTIQRTQQEDSAVYLCASSFTSPRGYEQYFGPGTRLTVT.

Regarding this clone: The read ends 3 residues shy of where the CDR3 ends; the end is completed using the germline J gene. The V call is TRBV7-8, the J call TRBJ2-7; TRBD1 might be the D (5 bases). This CDR3 contains 14 residues. The V gene's germline CDR1 is SGHVS and CDR2 FQNEAQ. V dropped 5 bases and J dropped 0 bases, with 11 bases sitting between them. CDR3 sequence reads: CASSPRDSSYEQYF. CDR3 DNA (partial): TGTGCCAGCAGCCCCAGGGATTCCTCCTACGAG.

As for this clone: Coverage ceases 3 residues before the CDR3 finishes, and the germline J gene fills in the end. This chain uses TRBV5-6 with TRBJ2-5, with 8 bases that match TRBD2. CDR3 size: 13 residues. Trimming took 4 bases from V and 4 from J; bases not matched to a gene: 3. CDR1 is SGHDT, CDR2 YYEEEE, per germline. The covered CDR3 bases are TGTGCCAGCAGCCCGCGGGGGGTAGAGACC. Protein product: CASSPRGVET. The complete CDR3 reads CASSPRGVETQYF.

About this clone itself: The read ends 3 residues shy of where the CDR3 ends; the end is completed using the germline J gene. The V gene is TRBV6-2 or TRBV6-3, the J gene TRBJ2-1, with no clear D. The germline V gene encodes CDR1 MNHEY and CDR2 SVGEGT. The CDR3 loop spans 16 amino acids. The V end lost 1 base, the J end lost 6 bases, and 16 bases lay between the germline ends. CDR3 protein: CASSYLVGTNSNEQFF. Incomplete CDR3 DNA: TGTGCCAGCAGTTACTTAGTGGGCACGAATAGCAATGAG.